The 29 T cell receptor beta chains below come from one sample, sequenced in a study of blood T cell repertoires in COVID-19. Produced via immunoSEQ multiplex PCR; TCRdb's table is partial and in-frame only. Here the sample spans some 250,000 clones, approximately 83% being singletons. Specimen: peripheral blood. All receptors come from a young woman who had recovered from COVID-19.

The chain combines TRBV4-2 with TRBJ2-7; a weak D match, TRBD2 (6 bases). Looked up from germline, CDR1 is LGHNA and CDR2 is YNFKEQ. The ends were cut back, 4 bases at V and 5 bases at J, with 18 bases in the middle. The CDR3 is 15 amino acids. The CDR3 DNA reads TGTGCCAGCAGCCCTCCCCGGGGGTTGGGGAACGAGCAGTACTTC. It encodes CASSPPRGLGNEQYF.

This sequence joins TRBV18 and TRBJ1-2, with TRBD1 matching 7 bases. Germline CDR1 KGHSH, CDR2 LQKENI. This CDR3 has 12 residues. Losses at the gene ends were 3 bases for V and 6 bases for J; bases not matched to a gene: 1. This CDR3 is CASSPGTDGYTF. For the CDR3, the DNA is TGTGCCAGCTCACCGGGGACAGATGGCTACACCTTC.

Many counts were recorded for this clone. This sequence joins TRBV2 and TRBJ1-2; possible D gene TRBD1, 6 bases. Germline V gene data show CDR1 as SNHLY and CDR2 as FYNNEI. The CDR3 totals 15 residues. Trimming left V 4 bases short and J 6 bases short, with 18 bases between. The CDR3 sequence: CASSVGAGDLNGYTF. In DNA form, the CDR3 reads TGTGCCAGCAGTGTCGGGGCAGGGGATCTAAATGGCTACACCTTC.

Here the CDR3 DNA reads TGTGCCAGCAGCGAAAACAGGGTAGCTAACTATGGCTACACCTTC. The encoded protein is CASSENRVANYGYTF. V gene TRBV5-4 combines with J gene TRBJ1-2; D is possibly TRBD1 (6 bases). The germline V and J ends were trimmed by 4 bases and 0 bases, with 13 bases remaining between them. Germline V lookup: CDR1 SGHNT, CDR2 YYREEE (reference sequence). CDR3 length: 15 residues.

V and J are TRBV9 and TRBJ2-1; 7 nucleotides agree with TRBD2. The CDR3 extends over 15 amino acids. Germline V gives CDR1 SGDLS, CDR2 YYNGEE. V trimming: 0 bases; J trimming: 6 bases; junction bases outside the gene matches: 6. The CDR3, as DNA: TGTGCCAGCAGCGTAGGGGGAGGGTGGAGCAATGAGCAGTTCTTC. Protein sequence: CASSVGGGWSNEQFF.

The CDR3 protein is CASARQDTGELFF. CDR3 sequence (DNA): TGTGCCAGCGCCCGACAGGACACCGGGGAGCTGTTTTTT. The rearrangement links TRBV18 to TRBJ2-2, with D maybe TRBD1 (6 bases). Per the germline V gene, CDR1 is KGHSH and CDR2 is LQKENI. V gave up 8 bases and J gave up 3 bases, with 10 bases separating them. This CDR3 comprises 13 residues.

The chain links TRBV6-5 to TRBJ1-4, with 7 bases matching TRBD1. Trimming cost V 10 bases and J 0 bases; bases outside gene matches: 5. Germline V gene sequence: CDR1 MNHEY, CDR2 SVGAGI. This CDR3 has 14 residues. CDR3 sequence (DNA): TGTGCCACGCAGGGGGATGCAACTAATGAAAAACTGTTTTTT. Protein sequence: CATQGDATNEKLFF.

This rearrangement joins TRBV2 to TRBJ1-4; perhaps TRBD1 as D (6 bases). The CDR3 has 15 residues. V was cut by 5 bases and J by 10 bases, with 20 bases left in between. CDR1 and CDR2 from the germline V gene are SNHLY and FYNNEI. The CDR3 sequence: CASSLVLAGAVKLFF. DNA for the CDR3: TGTGCCAGCAGTTTGGTACTTGCGGGGGCAGTAAAACTGTTTTTT.

The rearrangement uses TRBV5-4 and TRBJ2-3, with 10 positions matching TRBD2. The V segment lost 4 bases and the J segment 2 bases; nucleotides outside the gene matches: 7. CDR1 is SGHNT, CDR2 YYREEE, per germline (reference sequence). The CDR3 runs to 16 residues. The CDR3 region is CASSMGLARSTDTQYF. The CDR3 nucleotides are TGTGCCAGCAGCATGGGACTAGCGCGGTCCACAGATACGCAGTATTTT. The complete variable domain, with remaining parts taken from reference TRBV5-4 and TRBJ2-3, reads ETGVTQSPTHLIKTRGQQVTLRCSSQSGHNTVSWYQQALGQGPQFIFQYYREEENGRGNFPPRFSGLQFPNYSSELNVNALELDDSALYLCASSMGLARSTDTQYFGPGTRLTVL.

This clone was observed a single time. CDR3 in DNA: TGTGCCAGCAGTGAAGGAAGGGACAGGGCCTACGAGCAGTACTTC. This gives the protein CASSEGRDRAYEQYF. The chain uses TRBV6-1 and TRBJ2-7; 9 bases fit TRBD1. V shed 1 base and J 2 bases; nucleotides not matched to a gene: 3. The germline CDR1 and CDR2 sequences are MNHNS and SASEGT. There are 15 residues in the CDR3.

The chain recombines TRBV20-1 with TRBJ2-7; unclear D gene. With 4 bases removed from V and 9 bases from J, the gap between germline ends came to 19 bases. Germline lookup yields CDR1 DFQATT and CDR2 SNEGSKA (reference sequence). The CDR3 totals 13 residues. The CDR3 nucleotides read TGCAGTGCTATTGAAGCTCTTCGAGGTGCGCAGTACTTC. The encoded protein is CSAIEALRGAQYF.

The chain links TRBV19 to TRBJ1-1, with TRBD1 identical over 8 bases. CDR3 size: 13 residues. With V trimmed by 7 bases and J by 9 bases, 10 bases remained unmatched. Germline CDR1 LNHDA, CDR2 SQIVND (reference sequence). CDR3 in amino acids: CASTLGTGTQAFF. In DNA form, the CDR3 reads TGTGCCAGTACCTTGGGGACAGGTACCCAAGCTTTCTTT.

J is TRBJ1-3 and V is TRBV7-8; 8 bases fit TRBD1. This CDR3 is built from 15 residues. The junction had 4 bases not matched to a gene; V was cut back by 4 bases and J by 2 bases. The germline V gene encodes CDR1 SGHVS and CDR2 FQNEAQ. The CDR3 here is CASSSQGAAGNTIYF. The CDR3 DNA sequence: TGTGCCAGCAGCTCGCAGGGGGCTGCTGGAAACACCATATATTTT.

This chain links TRBV6-5 with TRBJ2-2, with a possible D match to TRBD1 (6 bases). Trimming cost V 2 bases and J 0 bases, with 10 bases left between them. The CDR3 sequence is 16 residues long. Germline V gene lookup returns CDR1 MNHEY and CDR2 SVGAGI. The CDR3 loop is CASSYGQKTNTGELFF. CDR3 nucleotide sequence: TGTGCCAGCAGTTACGGACAGAAAACGAACACCGGGGAGCTGTTTTTT.

This chain connects TRBV5-4 to TRBJ1-2; TRBD1 matches at 7 bases. With V trimmed by 2 bases and J by 3 bases, 4 bases remained unmatched. The CDR3 extends over 14 amino acids. Germline V gene data show CDR1 as SGHNT and CDR2 as YYREEE (reference sequence). The CDR3 sequence is CASSLTGADYGYTF. In DNA, the CDR3 is TGTGCCAGCAGCTTAACAGGGGCGGACTATGGCTACACCTTC.

This chain links TRBV5-6 with TRBJ2-7, with D hard to call. The CDR3 runs to 11 residues. Trimming shortened V by 1 base and J by 6 bases, and 5 bases separated the two germline ends. The V gene's germline CDR1 is SGHDT and CDR2 YYEEEE. CDR3 DNA sequence: TGTGCCAGCAGCTTGCTCTCCGAGCAGTACTTC. Translation gives CASSLLSEQYF.

The gene calls are TRBV10-3 and TRBJ1-4, with D possibly matching TRBD1 (6 bases). Deletions cut 2 bases from V and 8 bases from J, with 9 bases between. The CDR3 runs 13 residues. Germline V gene lookup returns CDR1 ENHRY and CDR2 SYGVKD. CDR3 sequence reads: CAISELGTEKLFF. The CDR3 DNA is TGTGCCATCAGTGAGCTGGGGACAGAAAAACTGTTTTTT.

The chain carries TRBV6-4 and TRBJ2-3; TRBD2 matches at 7 bases. The CDR3 consists of 15 residues. Trimming took 5 bases from V and 2 from J; bases not matched to a gene: 7. CDR1 is MRHNA and CDR2 is SNTAGT in the germline V gene. The chain's CDR3 is CASSLIAGPTDTQYF. The DNA of the CDR3 is TGTGCCAGCAGTCTAATAGCGGGCCCCACAGATACGCAGTATTTT.

CDR3 sequence: CASSVERGSYNEQFF. The CDR3, as DNA: TGTGCCAGCTCCGTAGAACGGGGGAGTTACAATGAGCAGTTCTTC. The chain recombines TRBV9 with TRBJ2-1, with a weak D call TRBD2 (6 bases). This CDR3 region has 15 residues. The germline CDR1 and CDR2 sequences are SGDLS and YYNGEE. V gave up 7 bases and J gave up 4 bases, with 18 bases separating them. The full variable domain, rest sourced from reference TRBV9 and TRBJ2-1, is DSGVTQTPKHLITATGQRVTLRCSPRSGDLSVYWYQQSLDQGLQFLIQYYNGEERAKGNILERFSAQQFPDLHSELNLSSLELGDSALYFCASSVERGSYNEQFFGPGTRLTVL.

The chain is built from TRBV6-4 and TRBJ1-1; perhaps TRBD1 as D (6 bases). The CDR3 covers 16 residues. Germline assignment: CDR1 MRHNA and CDR2 SNTAGT. V lost 0 bases, J lost 10 bases, and 21 bases lay in between. The CDR3 region is CASSDSLDRGRGGAFF. CDR3 DNA sequence: TGTGCCAGCAGTGACTCGTTAGATCGGGGACGAGGGGGAGCTTTCTTT.

The chain joins TRBV24-1 to TRBJ2-2, with TRBD1 matching 11 bases. Per germline, CDR1 KGHDR and CDR2 SFDVKD. There are 14 residues in the CDR3. J gave up 6 bases and V 7 bases, and 3 bases lay outside the gene matches. The CDR3 here is CATRGQGAAGELFF. The CDR3 bases are TGTGCCACCAGAGGACAGGGGGCGGCCGGGGAGCTGTTTTTT.

V usage is TRBV7-3 and J usage is TRBJ2-3; weak D call: TRBD2 (5 bases). Trimming removed 5 bases at V and 2 bases at J, with 11 bases between. The CDR3 loop spans 14 amino acids. The germline V gene encodes CDR1 SGHTA and CDR2 FQGTGA. DNA of the CDR3: TGTGCCAGCAGCGCCATCGGGATCACAGATACGCAGTATTTT. It encodes CASSAIGITDTQYF.

The chain employs TRBV6-5 and TRBJ2-7, with 9 positions matching TRBD1. V shed 6 bases and J 2 bases; nucleotides not matched to a gene: 5. Germline loops: CDR1 MNHEY, CDR2 SVGAGI. The length of the CDR3 is 14 residues. The CDR3 sequence is CASRPGQGTYEQYF. In DNA, the CDR3 is TGTGCCAGCAGGCCGGGACAGGGAACCTACGAGCAGTACTTC.

This chain links TRBV2 with TRBJ2-3, with TRBD2 matching 9 bases. With 5 bases clipped from V and 3 bases from J, the junction kept 9 bases outside the gene matches. CDR1 and CDR2 from the germline V gene are SNHLY and FYNNEI. This CDR3 comprises 16 residues. CDR3 in amino acids: CASSPPGLAGTDTQYF. The CDR3 nucleotides read TGTGCCAGCAGTCCCCCCGGGCTAGCGGGAACAGATACGCAGTATTTT.

The CDR3 nucleotides read TGTGCCAGCAGTGAAAGGGCGGGGGACTACAATGAGCAGTTCTTC. Residues: CASSERAGDYNEQFF. V and J are TRBV25-1 and TRBJ2-1, with 7 bases aligning to TRBD2. Germline CDR1 reads MGHDK; CDR2 reads SYGVNS. Trimming cost V 2 bases and J 3 bases; bases outside gene matches: 4. CDR3 size: 15 residues.

The rearrangement links TRBV7-9 to TRBJ2-3, with 9 bases matching TRBD2. This CDR3 comprises 15 residues. The germline CDR1 and CDR2 sequences are SEHNR and FQNEAQ (reference sequence). J was trimmed by 3 bases and V by 8 bases; bases with no gene match: 9. CDR3 residues: CASVRGTSSTDTQYF. The CDR3 DNA is TGTGCCAGCGTGAGGGGGACTAGCTCGACAGATACGCAGTATTTT.

Here the CDR3 DNA reads TGCGCCAGCAGCTTGCAGTCTAGCGGGGGGGCCGTCGAGCAGTACTTC. Translated, it gives CASSLQSSGGAVEQYF. This sequence joins TRBV5-1 and TRBJ2-7; 12 positions match TRBD2. CDR1 is SGHRS, CDR2 YFSETQ, per germline. The V gene end was trimmed by 1 base and the J gene end by 6 bases; junction bases not matched to a gene: 8. The CDR3 totals 16 residues.

This clone was counted once. The gene calls are TRBV9 and TRBJ2-2; TRBD1 matches 9 bases. Germline V gene data show CDR1 as SGDLS and CDR2 as YYNGEE. The ends lost 4 bases at V and 7 bases at J; junction bases unmatched: 14. The CDR3 totals 17 residues. The CDR3 DNA reads as TGTGCCAGCAGCCCAACTACAGGGGGCAGGTATGGCGGGGAGCTGTTTTTT. Encoded protein: CASSPTTGGRYGGELFF.

The V gene is TRBV6-2 or TRBV6-3, the J gene TRBJ1-1; 8 nucleotides align to TRBD1. Trimming at V came to 2 bases and at J to 0 bases, leaving 5 bases not matched to a gene. The V gene's germline CDR1 is MNHEY and CDR2 SVGEGT. The CDR3 contains 16 residues. The CDR3 nucleotides read TGTGCCAGCAGTTACCGAGACAGGGGAATGAACACTGAAGCTTTCTTT. Protein product: CASSYRDRGMNTEAFF.